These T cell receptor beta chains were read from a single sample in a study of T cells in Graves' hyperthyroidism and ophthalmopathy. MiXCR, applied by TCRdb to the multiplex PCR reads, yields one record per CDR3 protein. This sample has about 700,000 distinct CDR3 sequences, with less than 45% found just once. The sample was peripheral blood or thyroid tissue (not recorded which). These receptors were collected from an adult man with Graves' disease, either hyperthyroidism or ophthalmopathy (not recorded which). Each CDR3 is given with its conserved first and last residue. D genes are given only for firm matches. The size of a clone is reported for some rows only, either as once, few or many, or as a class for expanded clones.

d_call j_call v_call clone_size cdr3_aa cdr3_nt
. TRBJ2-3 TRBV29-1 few CSVDGGGTDTQYF TGCAGCGTTGATGGGGGCGGCACAGATACGCAGTATTTT
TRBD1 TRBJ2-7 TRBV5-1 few CASSRDREVSYEQYF TGCGCCAGCAGCCGGGACAGGGAAGTCTCCTACGAGCAGTACTTC
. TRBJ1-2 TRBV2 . CATSEAAFYGYTF TGTGCCACCAGTGAAGCGGCCTTCTATGGCTACACCTTC
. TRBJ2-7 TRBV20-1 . CRGEVSEQYF TGCAGGGGCGAGGTCTCCGAGCAGTACTTC
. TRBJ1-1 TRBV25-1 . CASSGDMNTEAFF TGTGCCAGCAGCGGAGACATGAACACTGAAGCTTTCTTT
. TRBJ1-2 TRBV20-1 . CSGVKKRYGYTF TGCAGTGGGGTGAAGAAACGGTATGGCTACACCTTC
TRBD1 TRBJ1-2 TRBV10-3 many CAISDRGLYGYTF TGTGCCATCAGTGACAGGGGGCTTTATGGCTACACCTTC
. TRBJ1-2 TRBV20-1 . CSALGHRAYGYTF TGCAGTGCCTTGGGTCATAGGGCCTATGGCTACACCTTC
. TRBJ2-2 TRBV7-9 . CASSTRTSGELFF TGTGCCAGCAGTACCCGTACCTCCGGGGAGCTGTTTTTT
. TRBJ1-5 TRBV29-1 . CSVEEDPGNQPQHF TGCAGCGTTGAAGAAGATCCGGGTAATCAGCCCCAGCATTTT
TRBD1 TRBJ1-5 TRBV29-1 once CSVMGQGSNQPQHF TGCAGCGTTATGGGACAGGGAAGCAATCAGCCCCAGCATTTT
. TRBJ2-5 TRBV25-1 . CASSEFGLRETQYF TGTGCCAGCAGTGAATTTGGGTTGCGAGAGACCCAGTACTTC
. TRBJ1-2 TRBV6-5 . CASSGEREGYTF TGTGCCAGCAGTGGGGAACGGGAAGGCTACACCTTC
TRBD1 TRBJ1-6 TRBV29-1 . CSVFRDRAESPLHF TGCAGCGTTTTCCGGGACAGGGCCGAATCACCCCTCCACTTT
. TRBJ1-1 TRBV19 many CASSIVLNTEAFF TGTGCCAGTAGTATCGTCTTGAACACTGAAGCTTTCTTT
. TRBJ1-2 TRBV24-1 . CATSDPGQSSNYGYTF TGTGCCACCAGTGATCCGGGACAATCCTCTAACTATGGCTACACCTTC
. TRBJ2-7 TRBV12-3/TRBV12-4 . CASSPSGLEQYF TGTGCCAGCAGTCCTTCTGGGCTCGAGCAGTACTTC
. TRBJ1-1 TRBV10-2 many CASSRGAGGTEAFF TGCGCCAGCAGTCGGGGTGCGGGGGGAACTGAAGCTTTCTTT
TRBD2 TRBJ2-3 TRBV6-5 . CASSELAVNTDTQYF TGTGCCAGCAGTGAGCTAGCGGTTAACACAGATACGCAGTATTTT
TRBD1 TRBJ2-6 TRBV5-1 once CASSLDRGTGANVLTF TGCGCCAGCAGCTTGGACAGGGGTACTGGGGCCAACGTCCTGACTTTC
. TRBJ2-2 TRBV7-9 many CASSTSRAGTGELFF TGTGCCAGCAGCACATCCAGGGCGGGGACCGGGGAGCTGTTTTTT
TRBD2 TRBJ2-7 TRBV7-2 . CASSLRGGGARTYEQYF TGTGCCAGCAGCTTGCGCGGGGGGGGCGCGAGAACATACGAGCAGTACTTC
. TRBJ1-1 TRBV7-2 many CASSDSTLNTEAFF TGTGCCAGCAGCGATTCGACCTTGAACACTGAAGCTTTCTTT
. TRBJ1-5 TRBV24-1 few CATSDSRTDYYSNQPQHF TGTGCCACCAGTGATTCCAGGACCGATTACTATAGCAATCAGCCCCAGCATTTT
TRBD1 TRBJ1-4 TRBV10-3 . CALTGTANEKLFF TGTGCCCTTACCGGGACAGCTAATGAAAAACTGTTTTTT
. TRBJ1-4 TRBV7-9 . CASSHLRDIGEKLFF TGTGCCAGCAGCCACCTCCGGGACATAGGAGAAAAACTGTTTTTT
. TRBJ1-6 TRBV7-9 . CASNLDSFGALISPLHF TGTGCCAGCAACTTGGACTCATTCGGGGCCCTAATTTCACCCCTCCACTTT
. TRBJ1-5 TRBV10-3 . CASVNQPQHF TGTGCCAGCGTCAATCAGCCCCAGCATTTT
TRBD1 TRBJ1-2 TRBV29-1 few CSARDRGVTGANYGYTF TGCAGCGCAAGGGACAGGGGGGTTACGGGAGCTAACTATGGCTACACCTTC
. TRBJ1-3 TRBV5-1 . CASSYDLNSGNTIYF TGCGCCAGCAGTTACGACCTGAACTCTGGAAACACCATATATTTT
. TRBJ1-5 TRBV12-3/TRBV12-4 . CASSLGGPSILVPQHF .
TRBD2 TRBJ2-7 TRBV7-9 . CASSPPGGKWYEQYF TGTGCCAGCAGCCCCCCCGGGGGGAAGTGGTACGAGCAGTACTTC
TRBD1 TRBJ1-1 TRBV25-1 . CASSEFSRGLNTEAFF TGTGCCAGCAGTGAATTTAGCAGGGGGTTGAACACTGAAGCTTTCTTT
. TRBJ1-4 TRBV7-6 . CASSYSSLPTNEKLFF TGTGCCAGCAGTTACTCTAGTCTACCAACTAATGAAAAACTGTTTTTT
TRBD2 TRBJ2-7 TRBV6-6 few CASSYSLAGGKNEQYF TGTGCCAGCAGTTACTCCCTCGCGGGAGGCAAGAACGAGCAGTACTTC
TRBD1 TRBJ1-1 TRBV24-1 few CATSGTTGVEAFF TGTGCCACCAGTGGAACGACAGGGGTGGAAGCTTTCTTT
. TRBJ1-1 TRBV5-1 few CASSLASGGYGEAFF TGCGCCAGCAGCTTGGCATCCGGGGGGTACGGTGAAGCTTTCTTT
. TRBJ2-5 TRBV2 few CASRGPRETQYF TGTGCCAGCAGGGGACCTCGAGAGACCCAGTACTTC
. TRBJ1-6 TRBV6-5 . CASTTGNSPLHF TGTGCCAGCACAACAGGGAATTCACCCCTCCACTTT
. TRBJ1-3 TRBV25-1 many CASSRASSGNTIYF TGTGCCAGCAGTCGGGCCAGCTCTGGAAACACCATATATTTT
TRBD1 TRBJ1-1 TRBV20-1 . CSARADRATEAFF TGCAGTGCTAGGGCCGACAGGGCCACTGAAGCTTTCTTT
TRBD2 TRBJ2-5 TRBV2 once CASSGALAGEEETQYF TGTGCCAGCAGTGGGGCACTAGCGGGAGAGGAAGAGACCCAGTACTTC
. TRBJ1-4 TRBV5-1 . CASSLDRETEEKLFF TGCGCCAGCAGCTTGGACCGGGAGACGGAGGAAAAACTGTTTTTT
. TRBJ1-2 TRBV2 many CASILQESYGYTF TGTGCCAGCATTCTACAGGAGAGCTATGGCTACACCTTC